This T cell receptor (beta chain) was sequenced for a study of regulatory T cells in long-lasting Graves disease. Study conclusions and caveats: There was favoring of TRBV28, TRBJ1-2 and TRBJ2-5 in persistent disease. With a small sample size, accuracy may have been reduced.

There are 15 residues in the CDR3. The germline CDR1 and CDR2 sequences are SGHRS and YFSETQ. V lost 0 bases and J lost 7, with 17 bases in between. Construction of the TCR beta libraries employed iRepertoire HTBI primers in conjunction with Arm-PCR of CDR3 regions. Using its own MiXCR run on the multiplex PCR reads, TCRdb lists one record per CDR3 protein. The sample includes around 460,000 distinct CDR3 sequences, less than 25% seen only once; the top ten take under 15%. Regarding time point: persistent/refractory GD, antithyroid drugs over 5 years with positive TRAb. Scientists built the TCR library using RNA that was extracted from PBMCs. From each patient, 8 to 10 milliliters of peripheral blood was drawn and collected into an EDTA anticoagulant tube. In its sample, this clonotype was seen a few times. Its antigen is not identified.

The TCR sequence derives from a female donor with Graves disease. The chain is built from TRBV5-1 and TRBJ2-7, with D perhaps matching TRBD2 (6 bases). Specimen: peripheral blood mononuclear cells (PBMCs), collected when the disease was refractory, from a patient treated with antithyroid drugs. The CDR3 reads CASSLVIGGTTEQYF. The CDR3 region has the DNA TGCGCCAGCAGCTTGGTGATCGGGGGTACTACGGAGCAGTACTTC.